The rows below give T cell receptor beta chains drawn from one sample of a study of identical twins. MiXCR, applied by TCRdb to the 5' RACE reads, yields one record per CDR3 protein. Among hundreds of thousands of distinct CDR3 sequences listed, more than 13% were seen once. The sample consisted of memory (CD45RO+) T cells sorted from blood. Every receptor here comes from a woman younger than 30 in good health. Each CDR3 is given with its conserved first and last residue. D genes are given only for firm matches. A row's size may be missing; if present it is once, few, many or a size class.

many	TRBV24-1	TRBJ2-1	-	CAPGVDPRNEQFF	TGTGCCCCCGGGGTTGATCCGCGCAATGAGCAGTTCTTC
-	TRBV9	TRBJ2-1	TRBD2	CASSVVAGGPSNEQFF	TGTGCCAGCAGCGTAGTAGCGGGAGGGCCATCCAATGAGCAGTTCTTC
many	TRBV20-1	TRBJ1-6	-	CSARDPGDWDSPLHF	TGCAGTGCTAGAGATCCGGGGGATTGGGATTCACCCCTCCACTTT
few	TRBV7-2	TRBJ2-7	-	CASSLLRGSEQYF	TGTGCCAGCAGCTTACTGCGGGGCTCAGAGCAGTACTTC
-	TRBV12-3/TRBV12-4	TRBJ2-2	-	CASSLIRSGELFF	TGTGCCAGCAGTTTAATCAGGTCCGGGGAGCTGTTTTTT
many	TRBV20-1	TRBJ2-2	-	CSARDNRLANTGELFF	TGCAGTGCTAGAGATAACCGACTAGCGAACACCGGGGAGCTGTTTTTT
many	TRBV5-1	TRBJ2-5	TRBD1	CASSPGTAQETQYF	TGTGCCAGCAGCCCCGGGACAGCTCAAGAGACCCAGTACTTC
many	TRBV4-2	TRBJ2-3	TRBD2	CASSQDTGGPDTQYF	TGTGCCAGCAGCCAAGATACGGGGGGGCCAGATACGCAGTATTTT
-	TRBV6-5	TRBJ1-1	-	CASTSSGLAFF	TGTGCCAGCACCTCTTCAGGGTTAGCTTTCTTT
few	TRBV29-1	TRBJ2-1	TRBD2	CSVDSTGLGLNEQFF	TGCAGCGTTGACTCGACGGGACTAGGGTTGAATGAGCAGTTCTTC
few	TRBV12-3/TRBV12-4	TRBJ2-1	-	CASSYNNEQFF	TGTGCCAGCAGTTATAACAATGAGCAGTTCTTC
many	TRBV12-3/TRBV12-4	TRBJ2-7	TRBD1	CASSRDRVYEQYF	TGTGCCAGCAGTAGGGACAGGGTCTACGAGCAGTACTTC
-	TRBV7-2	TRBJ2-5	TRBD2	CASSSRRTSGSVETQYF	TGTGCCAGCAGCTCCCGAAGGACTAGCGGGAGTGTAGAGACCCAGTACTTC
few	TRBV4-2	TRBJ2-3	TRBD2	CASKGLAADTQYF	TGTGCCAGCAAGGGACTAGCGGCAGATACGCAGTATTTT
-	TRBV21-1	TRBJ1-1	-	CASSPPTPDRPPYCTEAFF	TGTGCCAGCAGCCCGCCGACCCCGGACAGGCCGCCCTATTGCACTGAAGCTTTCTTT
few	TRBV6-1	TRBJ1-1	TRBD1	CASSPTPDRGYTEAFF	TGTGCCAGCAGCCCTACTCCGGACAGGGGGTATACTGAAGCTTTCTTT